These 32 T cell receptor beta chains share one sample of origin, sequenced in a study of T cell repertoires in cytomegalovirus infection (dated by TCRdb to the late 2010s). According to the study, the label for this sample's treatment or condition signals: in vitro stimulation with specific CMV peptide epitopes to enrich CMV-specific T cells. Their target antigens are unknown. The sequencer listed for this sample is Illumina HiSeq 1500. TCRdb reprocessing: public reads trimmed at Q25 with fastp, clones called with MiXCR, in-frame beta chains kept. Rows matching on CDR3 protein sequence are summarized as one entry with the most common DNA and genes. The sample table lists hundreds of thousands of distinct CDR3 sequences, approximately 29% of them with a count of one. Around an eighth of the sample goes to the ten largest clones. The specimen was cultured CD8+ T cells from PBMCs, collected from culture after CMV antigen stimulation. These receptors all stem from a human donor in good health (CMV status not recorded). Some clones in this sample may be carry-over from other donors' samples.

This clonotype was recorded at least ten times. This chain uses TRBV7-2 with TRBJ2-7; 7 bases match TRBD2. Germline CDR1 and CDR2: SGHTA and FQGNSA. V lost 2 bases and J lost 0; bases outside the gene matches: 4. This CDR3 region has 15 residues. CDR3 in amino acids: CASSLTGGGSYEQYV. Written as DNA, the CDR3 is TGTGCCAGCAGCTTAACGGGGGGAGGCTCCTACGAGCAGTACGTC.

The table lists this clonotype with a few counts. This chain joins TRBV4-2 and TRBJ2-7; 8 bases align to TRBD1. Germline CDR1 is LGHNA and CDR2 is YNFKEQ. Trimming took 0 bases from V and 2 from J; bases not matched to a gene: 3. The CDR3 runs to 15 residues. This CDR3 reads CASSQEPQGAYEQYV. The DNA for the CDR3 is TGTGCCAGCAGCCAAGAGCCACAGGGGGCCTACGAGCAGTACGTC.

There are a few counts of this clonotype. The rearrangement links TRBV7-9 to TRBJ1-2; D is unclear. The germline V gene has CDR1 SEHNR and CDR2 FQNEAQ (reference sequence). Between the trimmed V and J ends, which lost 6 bases and 8 bases, there was a span of 10 bases. This CDR3 is built from 11 residues. CDR3 sequence reads: CASRVERGYTF. DNA for the CDR3: TGTGCCAGCAGGGTCGAGAGGGGCTACACCTTC.

The chain links TRBV12-3 or TRBV12-4 to TRBJ2-3; D unresolved. V dropped 1 base and J dropped 2 bases, with 7 bases sitting between them. The CDR3 length is 14 residues. This CDR3 is CASSLGHYTDTQYF. In nucleotides, the CDR3 is TGTGCCAGCAGTTTAGGGCACTACACAGATACGCAGTATTTT.

A few counts support this clonotype. The V call is TRBV6-1, the J call TRBJ2-5; 11 bases line up with TRBD1. V shed 5 bases, J shed 4 bases, and the junction held 9 bases outside the gene matches. The CDR3 contains 16 residues. Germline-derived CDR1 and CDR2 are MNHNS and SASEGT. The CDR3 region is CASSSRTGGTGETQYF. DNA of the CDR3: TGTGCCAGCAGTTCCCGGACAGGGGGCACTGGAGAGACCCAGTACTTC.

This chain joins TRBV20-1 and TRBJ1-2; TRBD1 is a possible D gene (6 bases). Germline V gene lookup returns CDR1 DFQATT and CDR2 SNEGSKA (reference sequence). The length of the CDR3 is 15 residues. The ends were cut back, 1 base at V and 1 base at J, with 13 bases in the middle. The CDR3 loop is CSARGYKDSNYGYTF. For the CDR3, the DNA is TGCAGTGCTAGAGGATATAAGGACAGTAACTATGGCTACACCTTC.

The chain uses TRBV6-2 or TRBV6-3 and TRBJ2-1; TRBD2 aligns across 9 bases. Germline CDR1 and CDR2: MNHEY and SVGEGT. The CDR3 is 13 amino acids. V trimming: 7 bases; J trimming: 6 bases; junction bases outside the gene matches: 4. The CDR3 DNA reads as TGTGCCAGCACCGAGGGACTAGCCAATGAGCAGTTCTTC. Protein: CASTEGLANEQFF.

V gene TRBV13 combines with J gene TRBJ1-1; D is uncertain. V lost 0 bases and J 4 bases, leaving 12 bases between the germline ends. The length of the CDR3 is 15 residues. The germline V gene encodes CDR1 PRHDT and CDR2 FYEKMQ (reference sequence). The CDR3 DNA reads TGTGCCAGCAGCTTAGGCGGCGGAGGTAGCACTGAAGCTTTCTTT. Its protein product is CASSLGGGGSTEAFF.

This chain links TRBV6-6 with TRBJ2-7; D not resolved. Trimming pared 2 bases from V and 2 bases from J, leaving 13 bases between. The CDR3 consists of 15 residues. Per germline, CDR1 MNHNY and CDR2 SVGAGI (reference sequence). CDR3 residues: CASSYAVPTAYEQYF. The CDR3 region has the DNA TGTGCCAGCAGTTACGCGGTCCCGACCGCCTACGAGCAGTACTTC.

In this sample, this clonotype turned up a few times. The chain uses TRBV27 and TRBJ2-7; perhaps TRBD1 as D (6 bases). The CDR3 contains 13 residues. The ends were cut back, 4 bases at V and 6 bases at J, with 13 bases in the middle. Germline loops: CDR1 MNHEY, CDR2 SMNVEV (reference sequence). The CDR3 protein is CASSYGPRGEQYF. The CDR3 DNA follows: TGTGCCAGCAGTTACGGGCCCAGGGGCGAGCAGTACTTC.

This clonotype was detected a few times. The chain recombines TRBV2 with TRBJ1-2; tentative D call: TRBD1 (5 bases). CDR3 length equals 15 residues. Germline V CDR1 and CDR2: SNHLY, FYNNEI. Trimming shortened V by 2 bases and J by 0 bases, and 10 bases separated the two germline ends. The CDR3 bases are TGTGCCAGCAGTGAATTGGGGGGGGCTAACTATGGCTACACCTTC. This gives the protein CASSELGGANYGYTF.

This clonotype has just a few counts. The rearrangement links TRBV5-6 to TRBJ1-1; 7 bases match TRBD1. The CDR3 length is 14 residues. With 4 bases clipped from V and 7 bases from J, the junction kept 10 bases outside the gene matches. Germline loops: CDR1 SGHDT, CDR2 YYEEEE. CDR3 bases: TGTGCCAGCAGCGATTTATACAGGGGAAATGAAGCTTTCTTT. As protein: CASSDLYRGNEAFF.

This clonotype was seen a few times. The chain is built from TRBV7-9 and TRBJ2-4; a possible D gene is TRBD2 (5 bases). This CDR3 has 15 residues. Trimming stripped 1 base from V and 2 bases from J, with 9 bases between. Per germline, CDR1 SEHNR and CDR2 FQNEAQ (reference sequence). As DNA, the CDR3 is TGTGCCAGCAGCTTAGGCGGGTGGCCCAAAAACATTCAGTACTTC. Protein sequence: CASSLGGWPKNIQYF.

V and J are TRBV7-3 and TRBJ2-1, with TRBD1 matching 10 bases. V dropped 5 bases and J dropped 1; count of bases not matched to a gene: 5. Germline CDR1 is SGHTA and CDR2 is FQGTGA. The CDR3 length is 16 residues. The chain's CDR3 is CASSAGTGDSYNEQFF. CDR3 DNA: TGTGCCAGCAGCGCAGGGACAGGGGATTCCTACAATGAGCAGTTCTTC.

This clonotype was seen only a few times. This chain connects TRBV7-6 to TRBJ2-7; perhaps TRBD2 as D (6 bases). Germline-derived CDR1 and CDR2 are SGHVS and FNYEAQ. V was clipped by 1 base and J by 2 bases, with 18 bases between them. The CDR3 totals 17 residues. The CDR3, as DNA: TGTGCCAGCAGCTTAGGGCGAGCGAGCGGGCCAGCCTACGAGCAGTACGTC. As protein: CASSLGRASGPAYEQYV.

Comment on this clonotype: Since a much larger clone is just one base distant, this may be a read error. In DNA form, the CDR3 reads TGTGCCAGCAGCTTGGGACTAGTGGGGGCCGCTAACGGGCAGTACTTC. Protein sequence: CASSLGLVGAANGQYF. V gene TRBV7-6 combines with J gene TRBJ2-7, with TRBD2 matching 8 bases. The CDR3 has 16 amino acids. V was clipped by 3 bases and J by 9 bases; unmatched bases: 16. Germline loops: CDR1 SGHVS, CDR2 FNYEAQ.

This chain uses TRBV12-3 or TRBV12-4 with TRBJ1-1, with D perhaps matching TRBD1 (6 bases). The CDR3 runs 16 residues. V lost 3 bases and J lost 1, with 15 bases in between. The chain's CDR3 is CASSFMVDRANTEAFF. The CDR3 nucleotides read TGTGCCAGCAGTTTCATGGTGGACAGAGCGAACACTGAAGCTTTCTTT.

V and J are TRBV27 and TRBJ2-6; no definite D call. The CDR3 contains 17 residues. Trimming pared 1 base from V and 0 bases from J, leaving 10 bases between. CDR1 and CDR2 (germline): MNHEY, SMNVEV (reference sequence). This CDR3 reads CASSLWRKTSGANVLTF. CDR3 nucleotides: TGTGCCAGCAGTTTATGGCGAAAGACCTCTGGGGCCAACGTCCTGACTTTC. The entire variable domain, with the rest obtained from reference TRBV27 and TRBJ2-6, is as follows: EAQVTQNPRYLITVTGKKLTVTCSQNMNHEYMSWYRQDPGLGLRQIYYSMNVEVTDKGDVPEGYKVSRKEKRNFPLILESPSPNQTSLYFCASSLWRKTSGANVLTFGAGSRLTVL.

The J gene is TRBJ1-4, the V gene TRBV27; TRBD1 matches at 9 bases. Unmatched junction bases numbered 4, after V lost 6 bases and J lost 5 bases. The CDR3 contains 14 residues. Germline CDR1 reads MNHEY; CDR2 reads SMNVEV (reference sequence). Here the CDR3 DNA reads TGTGCCAGCAGATATACAGGGGGCAATGAAAAACTGTTTTTT. Protein product: CASRYTGGNEKLFF.

This clonotype was counted only a few times. The gene calls are TRBV7-9 and TRBJ1-2, with 7 bases that match TRBD1. The CDR3 consists of 13 residues. Looked up from germline, CDR1 is SEHNR and CDR2 is FQNEAQ (reference sequence). V was clipped by 5 bases and J by 6 bases; unmatched bases: 6. The CDR3 DNA reads as TGTGCCAGCAGCCCCTTCGACAGGGATGGCTACACCTTC. Amino acids: CASSPFDRDGYTF.

For the CDR3, the DNA is TGTGCCAGCAGTGAGTCTCGGACAGGTGAAGAGTGCGGAGCCCTCCACTTT. Its protein product is CASSESRTGEECGALHF. The chain carries TRBV2 and TRBJ1-6, with 7 bases that match TRBD1. The V gene end was trimmed by 3 bases and the J gene end by 14 bases; junction bases not matched to a gene: 19. The length of the CDR3 is 17 residues. Germline CDR1 reads SNHLY; CDR2 reads FYNNEI.

This clonotype was seen only once. As the CDR3 is not closed by the conserved phenylalanine or tryptophan, this likely results from a read error. The chain has TRBV5-1 and TRBJ2-2; TRBD1 matches at 7 bases. This CDR3 spans 18 amino acids. V was pared by 0 bases and J by 6 bases, with 14 bases of the junction left unmatched. From germline, CDR1 is SGHRS and CDR2 YFSETQ. The CDR3 is CASSLVRRRDSLSGELFS. The CDR3 DNA is TGCGCCAGCAGCTTGGTCCGACGCCGGGACAGCCTCTCCGGGGAGCTGTTTTCT.

The CDR3 sequence: CASSPPPAGGVTDTQYF. Written as DNA, the CDR3 is TGCGCCAGCAGCCCCCCCCCCGCGGGGGGGGTCACGGATACGCAGTATTTT. This chain connects TRBV4-1 to TRBJ2-3; 9 bases map to TRBD2. The CDR3 is 17 residues long. CDR1 and CDR2 from the germline V gene are MGHRA and YSYEKL. With 4 bases clipped from V and 6 bases from J, the junction kept 14 bases outside the gene matches.

This clonotype came up a few times. J is TRBJ2-7 and V is TRBV6-1, with 9 bases fitting TRBD2. Trimming took 2 bases from V and 4 from J; bases not matched to a gene: 9. The CDR3 has 16 amino acids. Germline CDR1 is MNHNS and CDR2 is SASEGT. CDR3 sequence reads: CASSERALAGSYEQYV. In DNA, the CDR3 is TGTGCCAGCAGTGAAAGGGCGCTAGCGGGGTCGTACGAGCAGTACGTC.

This clonotype was observed a handful of times. The chain uses TRBV19 and TRBJ1-5; TRBD1 aligns across 8 bases. After removal of 1 base from V and 0 bases from J, the junction contained 2 bases not matched to a gene. The germline V gene has CDR1 LNHDA and CDR2 SQIVND (reference sequence). CDR3 size: 16 residues. The CDR3 spells CASSIGTGHSNQPQHF. CDR3 DNA sequence: TGTGCCAGTAGTATAGGGACAGGGCATAGCAATCAGCCCCAGCATTTT.

J is TRBJ2-7 and V is TRBV20-1; TRBD2 aligns across 15 bases. The V gene's germline CDR1 is DFQATT and CDR2 SNEGSKA (reference sequence). V was clipped by 0 bases and J by 4 bases; unmatched bases: 10. This CDR3 is built from 18 residues. The CDR3 nucleotides are TGCAGTGCTAGAGAAGGACTAGCGGGGGGGCCCAGGTATTACGAGCAGTACTTC. Its translation is CSAREGLAGGPRYYEQYF.

The chain carries TRBV7-6 and TRBJ2-1; D assignment may be TRBD1 or TRBD2 (5 bases each). Trimming pared 7 bases from V and 2 bases from J, leaving 12 bases between. Germline V gene sequence: CDR1 SGHVS, CDR2 FNYEAQ. This CDR3 has 14 residues. This chain's CDR3 is CASTRGGPYNEQFF. CDR3 nucleotide sequence: TGTGCCAGCACCCGTGGGGGTCCCTACAATGAGCAGTTCTTC.

With regard to this clonotype: This may be a read error: a much more frequent sequence differs by one nucleotide. The chain recombines TRBV6-6 with TRBJ2-7; D call uncertain. Per germline, CDR1 MNHNY and CDR2 SVGAGI (reference sequence). The CDR3 runs 14 residues. CDR3 sequence: CACSYMNSQREQYF. The CDR3 bases are TGTGCCTGCAGTTACATGAACAGTCAGAGGGAGCAGTACTTC.

In this sample, this clonotype turned up many times. The chain uses TRBV27 and TRBJ1-2; the D gene is possibly TRBD1 (6 bases). V lost 6 bases and J lost 4, with 18 bases in between. Germline V gives CDR1 MNHEY, CDR2 SMNVEV (reference sequence). The CDR3 sequence is 15 residues long. CDR3 protein: CASRLSDSWIYGYTF. For the CDR3, the DNA is TGTGCCAGCAGACTCTCGGACAGCTGGATCTATGGCTACACCTTC.

The V gene is TRBV12-3 or TRBV12-4, the J gene TRBJ2-5; 7 nucleotides agree with TRBD2. The ends lost 2 bases at V and 4 bases at J; junction bases unmatched: 4. This CDR3 region has 14 residues. The CDR3 loop reads CASSLTGGIETQYF. The CDR3, as DNA: TGTGCCAGCAGTTTAACCGGGGGGATAGAGACCCAGTACTTC.

This clonotype was detected once. The chain couples TRBV12-3 or TRBV12-4 to TRBJ2-7; 11 bases map to TRBD2. The CDR3 is 17 amino acids. The ends lost 3 bases at V and 3 bases at J; junction bases unmatched: 10. The CDR3 protein is CASSFIAGGHLNYEQYV. CDR3 sequence (DNA): TGTGCCAGCAGTTTTATAGCGGGGGGGCATTTAAACTACGAGCAGTACGTC.

This clonotype was counted many times. The chain carries TRBV7-2 and TRBJ2-5; TRBD2 might be the D (5 bases). The CDR3 is made up of 17 amino acids. With 6 bases removed from V and 2 bases from J, the gap between germline ends came to 22 bases. The germline V gene has CDR1 SGHTA and CDR2 FQGNSA. CDR3 sequence reads: CASSTDSGKALQETQYF. CDR3 nucleotides: TGTGCCAGCAGTACAGACTCCGGGAAGGCCCTACAAGAGACCCAGTACTTC. The whole variable domain, remainder taken from reference TRBV7-2 and TRBJ2-5, is GAGVSQSPSNKVTEKGKDVELRCDPISGHTALYWYRQSLGQGLEFLIYFQGNSAPDKSGLPSDRFSAERTGGSVSTLTIQRTQQEDSAVYLCASSTDSGKALQETQYFGPGTRLLVL.